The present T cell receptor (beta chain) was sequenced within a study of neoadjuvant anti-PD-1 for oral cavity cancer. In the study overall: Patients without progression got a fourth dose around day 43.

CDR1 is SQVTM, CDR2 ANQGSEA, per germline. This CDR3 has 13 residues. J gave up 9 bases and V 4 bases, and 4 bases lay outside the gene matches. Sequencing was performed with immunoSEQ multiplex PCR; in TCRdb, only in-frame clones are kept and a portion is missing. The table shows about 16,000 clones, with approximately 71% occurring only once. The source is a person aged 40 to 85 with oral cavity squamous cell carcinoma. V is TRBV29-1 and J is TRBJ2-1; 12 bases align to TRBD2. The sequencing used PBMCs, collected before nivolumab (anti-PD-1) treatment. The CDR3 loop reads CSVALAGGREQFF. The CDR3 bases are TGCAGCGTTGCGCTAGCGGGAGGGCGTGAGCAGTTCTTC.